This T cell receptor (beta chain) emerged from a study of cytomegalovirus exposure and HLA in healthy donors. About the study: Drawn from HLA-typed donors, about 85 million unique TCRs were held in an early data release. Study observations and caveats: Researchers reportedly found TCR beta sequences accurately predicted most subjects' HLA-A and HLA-B alleles. Within a later analysis, the majority of CMV-associated TCR beta chains appeared HLA-restricted. HLA allele associations emerged for around 15,000 TCR beta sequences in a later analysis, at 0.05 false discovery rate.

With 60 Vbeta and 13 Jbeta primers, the PCR was carried out. Some clones are missing from TCRdb's copy, which holds only in-frame ones; the method was immunoSEQ multiplex PCR. The table lists roughly 160,000 clones, roughly 85% of them singletons, with 9.3% in the top ten. As to this clone: No antigen is known for it.

The sequence derives from a young man in good health and CMV-seropositive. Sequencing was performed on PBMCs.

The CDR3 sequence is CASSQDSSRDADTQYF. The CDR3 DNA is TGCGCCAGCAGCCAAGATTCGAGCAGGGATGCAGATACGCAGTATTTT. V usage is TRBV4-3 and J usage is TRBJ2-3, with D tentatively TRBD1 (5 bases). The germline V and J ends were trimmed by 0 bases and 4 bases, with 14 bases remaining between them. Germline V lookup: CDR1 LGHNA, CDR2 YSLEER. The CDR3 sequence is 16 residues long.